The clone carrying this T cell receptor beta chain was seen only a few times. Its target is unknown. This record comes from a study of T cells after yellow fever vaccination. Study-level findings and limits: Reappearance after the booster was observed for most primary-vaccination clones (around 96% CD4, about 91% CD8). The secondary response showed a weaker magnitude and a faster peak, day 5 versus 15.

The trim removed 4 bases at V and 8 bases at J, leaving 5 bases unmatched. CDR1 is SGHTA and CDR2 is FQGTGA in the germline V gene. The CDR3 consists of 13 residues. In TCRdb, the 5' RACE reads were re-called with MiXCR into one record per CDR3 protein. The table records about 330,000 distinct CDR3 sequences, approximately 8% of them present only once. The sequence derives from a man younger than 30 who received the YFV17D yellow fever vaccine. This chain links TRBV7-3 with TRBJ1-2, with TRBD1 identical over 9 bases. This specimen consisted of PBMCs, obtained about 41 days after the first yellow fever vaccination. CDR3 residues: CASSSRTGEGYTF. The CDR3 nucleotides are TGTGCCAGCAGCTCGAGGACAGGGGAAGGCTACACCTTC.